The source of this T cell receptor beta chain is a study of T cells in Graves' hyperthyroidism and ophthalmopathy. Notes on the study in general: Separating ophthalmopathy from stable hyperthyroidism was achieved by a 13 V-J model. Ophthalmopathy was predicted by the model a median of roughly 6.6 months ahead of onset.

Subjects aged 18 to 65 presented with newly diagnosed hyperthyroidism of less than 2 months' duration. Blood was obtained at the first hyperthyroidism diagnosis, which preceded any ophthalmopathy symptoms. The germline CDR1 and CDR2 sequences are SGHNT and YYREEE (reference sequence). CDR3 length: 20 residues. After removal of 3 bases from V and 2 bases from J, the junction contained 17 bases not matched to a gene. Amplification of TCR beta CDR3 regions used RNA as the template. In the first-round RT-PCR of the TCR CDR3, the HTBI primer set was used. TCRdb reprocessed the multiplex PCR reads with MiXCR, giving one entry per CDR3 protein. This table has fewer than 450,000 distinct CDR3 sequences, 15% to 20% appearing once. Worth noting for this clonotype: As yet, its antigen is unknown.

This sequence was found in a woman in her 30s with Graves' hyperthyroidism that later progressed to Graves' ophthalmopathy. The chain is built from TRBV5-4 and TRBJ2-1; 10 nucleotides match TRBD2. Material: blood. The CDR3 loop reads CASSSVAGGSFFQTYNEQFF. The CDR3 bases are TGTGCCAGCAGCTCCGTAGCGGGAGGTAGTTTCTTCCAAACCTACAATGAGCAGTTCTTC. Combining the CDR3 with reference TRBV5-4 and TRBJ2-1 gives the whole variable domain ETGVTQSPTHLIKTRGQQVTLRCSSQSGHNTVSWYQQALGQGPQFIFQYYREEENGRGNFPPRFSGLQFPNYSSELNVNALELDDSALYLCASSSVAGGSFFQTYNEQFFGPGTRLTVL.